The 8 T cell receptor beta chains reported below all come from one sample, sequenced in a study of shared clonotypes between healthy human individuals. In the naive CD8 group, cells lacked CD45RO and were positively selected for CCR7, so terminally differentiated effector memory CD45RA+ cells were left out. Only in-frame clones appear in the TCRdb table, and some are missing; sequencing was by immunoSEQ multiplex PCR. The data contain approximately 2,200,000 clones, approximately 94% of them singletons. The sequenced sample consisted of naive CD8+ T cells from PBMCs. These receptors were collected from a young man in good health. Some clones in this sample may be carry-over from other donors' samples.

The gene calls are TRBV28 and TRBJ2-7; 7 bases line up with TRBD1. This CDR3 is built from 16 residues. V gave up 1 base and J gave up 3 bases; unmatched junction bases: 9. Germline assignment: CDR1 MDHEN and CDR2 SYDVKM. CDR3 in amino acids: CASSLFSARGIYEQYF. CDR3 DNA sequence: TGTGCCAGCAGTTTATTTTCGGCCAGGGGGATCTACGAGCAGTACTTC.

The chain recombines TRBV9 with TRBJ2-1, with D possibly TRBD2 on 5 matching bases. The CDR3 runs 15 residues. CDR1 SGDLS and CDR2 YYNGEE come from the germline V gene. Between the trimmed V and J ends, which lost 3 bases and 4 bases, there was a span of 14 bases. CDR3 amino acids: CASSGGPPGYNEQFF. For the CDR3, the DNA is TGTGCCAGCAGCGGAGGACCCCCGGGGTACAATGAGCAGTTCTTC.

The chain recombines TRBV6-5 with TRBJ1-2; D perhaps matches TRBD1 (6 bases). Trimming took off 7 bases at V and 6 bases at J, with 18 bases between the two ends. The CDR3 loop spans 14 amino acids. The germline V gene has CDR1 MNHEY and CDR2 SVGAGI. The CDR3 DNA reads as TGTGCCAGCAACCCAGGCTTCACAGGGAATGGCTACACCTTC. Protein: CASNPGFTGNGYTF.

The gene calls are TRBV10-2 and TRBJ2-3, with TRBD2 identical over 7 bases. There are 15 residues in the CDR3. J gave up 1 base and V 7 bases, and 8 bases lay outside the gene matches. Germline CDR1 and CDR2: WSHSY and SAAADI. The DNA of the CDR3 is TGCGCCAGCACTTCCCAAACTAGCGGCACAGATACGCAGTATTTT. It is translated as CASTSQTSGTDTQYF.

The J gene is TRBJ2-5, the V gene TRBV11-2, with 7 bases matching TRBD2. Germline loops: CDR1 SGHAT, CDR2 FQNNGV. Unmatched junction bases numbered 6, after V lost 0 bases and J lost 2 bases. CDR3 size: 16 residues. CDR3 bases: TGTGCCAGCAGCTTAGATCGGAGAGCGGGACAAGAGACCCAGTACTTC. The encoded protein is CASSLDRRAGQETQYF.

The chain links TRBV19 to TRBJ2-7; 10 nucleotides line up with TRBD2. Germline CDR1 LNHDA, CDR2 SQIVND (reference sequence). CDR3 length equals 15 residues. The V and J ends lost 3 bases and 3 bases, in that order; junction bases with no gene match: 5. Here the CDR3 DNA reads TGTGCCAGTAGTATGGGGGGACTAGCGTTCTACGAGCAGTACTTC. It is translated as CASSMGGLAFYEQYF.

Written as DNA, the CDR3 is TGTGCCAGCACCTTTGGGGGGGAGCTGTTTTTT. Amino acids: CASTFGGELFF. V gene TRBV5-4 combines with J gene TRBJ2-2, with D hard to call. The ends were cut back, 6 bases at V and 8 bases at J, with 8 bases in the middle. Germline V gene lookup returns CDR1 SGHNT and CDR2 YYREEE (reference sequence). The CDR3 extends over 11 amino acids.

V and J are TRBV5-8 and TRBJ2-2; 15 positions agree with TRBD2. Germline CDR1 reads SGHTS; CDR2 reads YDEGEE. V shed 4 bases and J 6 bases; nucleotides not matched to a gene: 13. The CDR3 extends over 19 amino acids. As DNA, the CDR3 is TGTGCCAGCAGCGCCGGGACTAGCGGGAGGTCGGGGTATGCCGGGGAGCTGTTTTTT. Translated: CASSAGTSGRSGYAGELFF. Looking up the rest from reference TRBV5-8 and TRBJ2-2 gives the full variable domain: EAGVTQSPTHLIKTRGQQATLRCSPISGHTSVYWYQQALGLGLQFLLWYDEGEERNRGNFPPRFSGRQFPNYSSELNVNALELEDSALYLCASSAGTSGRSGYAGELFFGEGSRLTVL.